The 27 T cell receptor beta chains in this list originate from one sample, sequenced in a study of T cells in Graves' hyperthyroidism and ophthalmopathy. Researchers amplified the TCR beta CDR3 regions from RNA transcripts. HTBI primers drove first-round RT-PCR of the TCR CDR3. TCRdb reprocessed the multiplex PCR reads with MiXCR, giving one entry per CDR3 protein. The sample yields 550,000 to 600,000 distinct CDR3 sequences, around 14% seen once. Sequenced sample: blood. The source of these receptors is a woman between 18 and 29 years old with Graves' ophthalmopathy.

V is TRBV9 and J is TRBJ2-7; possibly TRBD2 for D (6 bases). This CDR3 spans 16 amino acids. V was trimmed by 2 bases and J by 1 base, leaving 16 bases between them. Germline CDR1 and CDR2: SGDLS and YYNGEE. This CDR3 reads CASSVEGGTVSYEQYF. CDR3 sequence (DNA): TGTGCCAGCAGCGTGGAGGGAGGCACGGTTTCCTACGAGCAGTACTTC.

Many counts were recorded for this clonotype. The CDR3 reads CASSLQGDKSYGYTF. CDR3 DNA sequence: TGCGCCAGCAGCTTACAGGGGGACAAGTCATATGGCTACACCTTC. The chain combines TRBV5-1 with TRBJ1-2, with 8 bases matching TRBD1. The CDR3 sequence is 15 residues long. From germline, CDR1 is SGHRS and CDR2 YFSETQ. V trimming: 2 bases; J trimming: 5 bases; junction bases outside the gene matches: 8. Complete variable domain (other parts from reference TRBV5-1 and TRBJ1-2): KAGVTQTPRYLIKTRGQQVTLSCSPISGHRSVSWYQQTPGQGLQFLFEYFSETQRNKGNFPGRFSGRQFSNSRSEMNVSTLELGDSALYLCASSLQGDKSYGYTFGSGTRLTVV.

This clonotype was picked up many times. The CDR3 nucleotides are TGTGCCAGCATTTTACAGGGGGGGATAAGGGAGACCCAGTACTTC. Translation gives CASILQGGIRETQYF. The chain joins TRBV7-8 to TRBJ2-5, with D maybe TRBD1 (8 bases). Germline V gene data show CDR1 as SGHVS and CDR2 as FQNEAQ. Trimming removed 7 bases from V and 5 bases from J, with 20 bases in between. CDR3 length: 15 residues.

The CDR3 here is CASSRGTRELFF. Here the CDR3 DNA reads TGTGCCAGCAGCCGAGGGACCCGGGAGCTGTTTTTT. The chain recombines TRBV6-1 with TRBJ2-2, with D possibly being TRBD1 or TRBD2 (5 bases each). In germline, CDR1 is MNHNS, CDR2 SASEGT. The CDR3 length is 12 residues. The V end was cut by 6 bases, the J end by 9 bases, with 11 bases between.

This clonotype was seen repeatedly, ten times or more. The genes are TRBV6-1 and TRBJ1-3; 12 bases agree with TRBD1. V dropped 9 bases and J dropped 0; count of bases not matched to a gene: 9. CDR3 length: 17 residues. The germline V gene has CDR1 MNHNS and CDR2 SASEGT. The CDR3 region is CARPGQGAPDSGNTIYF. In DNA, the CDR3 is TGTGCCAGACCGGGACAGGGGGCGCCGGACTCTGGAAACACCATATATTTT.

There are a few counts of this clonotype. V gene TRBV2 combines with J gene TRBJ2-1, with TRBD2 identical over 9 bases. CDR3 size: 15 residues. CDR1 is SNHLY, CDR2 FYNNEI, per germline. The trim removed 5 bases at V and 14 bases at J, leaving 16 bases unmatched. CDR3 bases: TGTGCCAGCAGTCCGGCTAGCGGGATATGGCATGGGGAGTTCTTC. Its protein product is CASSPASGIWHGEFF.

On this clonotype itself: This clone may be a read error of a much larger clone one base away. The chain couples TRBV7-2 to TRBJ2-4; TRBD2 agrees at 7 bases. In germline, CDR1 is SGHTA, CDR2 FQGNSA. The CDR3 loop spans 19 amino acids. The CDR3 protein is CAGSSELARVGKAKNIQYF. The CDR3, as DNA: TGTGCCGGCAGCAGCGAACTAGCGAGAGTTGGGAAAGCCAAAAACATTCAGTACTTC.

This clonotype was seen many times. The chain has TRBV20-1 and TRBJ2-5; D gene ambiguous. This CDR3 contains 13 residues. Trimming shortened V by 6 bases and J by 5 bases, and 16 bases separated the two germline ends. The germline CDR1 and CDR2 sequences are DFQATT and SNEGSKA (reference sequence). The CDR3 loop is CSAPPTRIETQYF. The CDR3 bases are TGCAGTGCCCCCCCTACACGGATTGAGACCCAGTACTTC.

This clonotype was observed at least ten times. This rearrangement joins TRBV20-1 to TRBJ2-2, with 10 positions matching TRBD2. After removal of 0 bases from V and 3 bases from J, the junction contained 4 bases not matched to a gene. Germline V gene sequence: CDR1 DFQATT, CDR2 SNEGSKA (reference sequence). The CDR3 has 16 residues. CDR3: CSARDLGLAHTGELFF. DNA for the CDR3: TGCAGTGCTAGAGATCTGGGACTAGCGCACACCGGGGAGCTGTTTTTT.

This clonotype has a count of ten or more. The CDR3 bases are TGTGCCAGCAGCCACCTGGGAGGCCCTAAGCTAGCCAAAAACATTCAGTACTTC. Translated: CASSHLGGPKLAKNIQYF. V gene TRBV7-8 combines with J gene TRBJ2-4; D is perhaps TRBD2 (6 bases). Trimming removed 5 bases from V and 0 bases from J, with 20 bases in between. Germline CDR1 SGHVS, CDR2 FQNEAQ. This CDR3 is built from 18 residues. The full variable domain, in which reference TRBV7-8 and TRBJ2-4 provide the parts outside the CDR3, is GAGVSQSPRYKVAKRGQDVALRCDPISGHVSLFWYQQALGQGPEFLTYFQNEAQLDKSGLPSDRFFAERPEGSVSTLKIQRTQQEDSAVYLCASSHLGGPKLAKNIQYFGAGTRLSVL.

The gene calls are TRBV28 and TRBJ2-7; TRBD1 matches 12 bases. This CDR3 has 17 amino acids. The J segment lost 5 bases and the V segment lost 3 bases, leaving 11 bases of the junction unmatched. From germline, CDR1 is MDHEN and CDR2 SYDVKM. The CDR3 here is CASSFWGTGGATNEQYF. The CDR3 DNA reads as TGTGCCAGCAGTTTTTGGGGGACAGGGGGCGCAACGAACGAGCAGTACTTC.

This clonotype was found many times. The rearrangement joins TRBV6-5 to TRBJ2-3; the D is unclear. The germline V and J ends were trimmed by 1 base and 3 bases, with 8 bases remaining between them. Looked up from germline, CDR1 is MNHEY and CDR2 is SVGAGI. The CDR3 sequence is 14 residues long. CDR3 in DNA: TGTGCCAGCAGTTACTTGGACGATACAGATACGCAGTATTTT. It codes for CASSYLDDTDTQYF.

This clonotype has at least ten counts. This chain uses TRBV7-2 with TRBJ2-5; D is unclear. The CDR3 length is 13 residues. Germline V gives CDR1 SGHTA, CDR2 FQGNSA. V lost 5 bases and J lost 3, with 10 bases in between. CDR3 amino acids: CASSPRPKETQYF. The CDR3 DNA reads TGTGCCAGCAGCCCCCGACCCAAAGAGACCCAGTACTTC.

V usage is TRBV19 and J usage is TRBJ1-3, with no clear D. From germline, CDR1 is LNHDA and CDR2 SQIVND (reference sequence). The CDR3 loop spans 15 amino acids. V lost 1 base and J 0 bases, leaving 7 bases between the germline ends. The CDR3 bases are TGTGCCAGTAGTATAGCATGGAGCTCTGGAAACACCATATATTTT. The encoded protein is CASSIAWSSGNTIYF.

This clonotype was counted many times. The V gene is TRBV6-6, the J gene TRBJ1-2; no definite D call. Trimming cost V 0 bases and J 4 bases, with 18 bases left between them. Germline V gene sequence: CDR1 MNHNY, CDR2 SVGAGI (reference sequence). This CDR3 contains 17 residues. In DNA, the CDR3 is TGTGCCAGCAGTTACTCGATCCCCCCGACGGCAGCCTATGGCTACACCTTC. Translating gives CASSYSIPPTAAYGYTF.

This sequence joins TRBV19 and TRBJ1-2; D is undetermined. The V end was cut by 5 bases, the J end by 6 bases, with 10 bases between. Per germline, CDR1 LNHDA and CDR2 SQIVND (reference sequence). There are 12 residues in the CDR3. The CDR3 DNA sequence: TGTGCCAGTAGTTTCGTGAGAGATGGCTACACCTTC. It yields the protein CASSFVRDGYTF.

The sample holds many counts of this clonotype. The chain is built from TRBV24-1 and TRBJ1-1, with 7 nucleotides matching TRBD1. The V segment lost 9 bases and the J segment 0 bases; nucleotides outside the gene matches: 3. From germline, CDR1 is KGHDR and CDR2 SFDVKD. The CDR3 is 13 amino acids. The DNA of the CDR3 is TGTGCCACCCGCGGGACAGTGAACACTGAAGCTTTCTTT. Protein sequence: CATRGTVNTEAFF.

CDR3 in DNA: TGTGCCAGCCTAACCGCCGGGGGGGTCTACTCTAACTATGGCTACACCTTC. Amino acids: CASLTAGGVYSNYGYTF. The genes are TRBV6-1 and TRBJ1-2, with a possible D match to TRBD1 (5 bases). Germline values: CDR1 MNHNS, CDR2 SASEGT. Trimming took off 8 bases at V and 0 bases at J, with 22 bases between the two ends. This CDR3 has 17 amino acids.

This clonotype was counted ten times or more. This chain joins TRBV7-2 and TRBJ2-1; 9 bases fit TRBD2. The CDR3 runs 18 residues. The V and J ends lost 2 bases and 4 bases, in that order; junction bases with no gene match: 12. Germline V lookup: CDR1 SGHTA, CDR2 FQGNSA. The CDR3 is CASSLYNNPSGVYNEQFF. The CDR3 DNA follows: TGTGCCAGCAGCTTATATAATAACCCTAGCGGGGTATACAATGAGCAGTTCTTC.

Ten or more counts support this clonotype. The V gene is TRBV6-5, the J gene TRBJ1-2, with 7 bases aligning to TRBD1. The germline CDR1 and CDR2 sequences are MNHEY and SVGAGI. This CDR3 has 16 residues. V dropped 2 bases and J dropped 5; count of bases not matched to a gene: 11. CDR3 in amino acids: CASSYQEGQTGYGYTF. CDR3 in DNA: TGTGCCAGCAGTTACCAAGAAGGACAGACAGGGTATGGCTACACCTTC.

This clonotype came up many times. The gene calls are TRBV27 and TRBJ2-2; 10 nucleotides line up with TRBD2. Per the germline V gene, CDR1 is MNHEY and CDR2 is SMNVEV (reference sequence). V trimming: 7 bases; J trimming: 6 bases; junction bases outside the gene matches: 8. The CDR3 consists of 15 residues. In DNA, the CDR3 is TGTGCCAGCATGGCCGAAGCGGGGGGGGCCGGGGAGCTGTTTTTT. It translates to CASMAEAGGAGELFF.

V is TRBV7-9 and J is TRBJ1-2; 8 bases line up with TRBD1. Trimming removed 5 bases from V and 8 bases from J; junction bases left unmatched: 7. Germline V gene lookup returns CDR1 SEHNR and CDR2 FQNEAQ (reference sequence). CDR3 length: 13 amino acids. The CDR3 DNA reads TGTGCCAGCAGCCGACAGGACAGGGCGGGCTACACCTTC. Amino acids: CASSRQDRAGYTF.

As concerns this clonotype: This sequence may be a read error, since a much larger clone differs from it by one base. Written as DNA, the CDR3 is TGTGCCTGGAGTCTGGGGGGGACCCAGTACTTC. Its protein is CAWSLGGTQYF. J is TRBJ2-5 and V is TRBV30; a weak D match, TRBD2 (6 bases). The ends were cut back, 2 bases at V and 7 bases at J, with 8 bases in the middle. Looked up from germline, CDR1 is GTSNPN and CDR2 is SVGIG (reference sequence). The length of the CDR3 is 11 residues.

At least ten counts were recorded for this clonotype. The chain joins TRBV27 to TRBJ2-3; 9 nucleotides agree with TRBD1. The trim removed 5 bases at V and 6 bases at J, leaving 12 bases unmatched. The CDR3 totals 16 residues. Germline CDR1 reads MNHEY; CDR2 reads SMNVEV (reference sequence). In DNA, the CDR3 is TGTGCCAGCAGTCTACTCCCGGGACAGGGAGGGGATACGCAGTATTTT. It specifies CASSLLPGQGGDTQYF.

The table lists this clonotype with a few counts. The CDR3 reads CASSSLALRGTEPPDTEAFF. As DNA, the CDR3 is TGTGCCAGCAGCTCCCTAGCCCTTAGGGGCACCGAGCCCCCAGACACTGAAGCTTTCTTT. The chain combines TRBV5-6 with TRBJ1-1; D may be TRBD1 (5 bases). V lost 3 bases to trimming and J lost 3 bases, with 30 bases between them. The CDR3 extends over 20 amino acids. Germline V gives CDR1 SGHDT, CDR2 YYEEEE.

This clonotype was recorded many times. The genes are TRBV7-9 and TRBJ2-3; D is unresolved. CDR1 is SEHNR, CDR2 FQNEAQ, per germline (reference sequence). Trimming left V 1 base short and J 4 bases short, with 6 bases between. There are 13 residues in the CDR3. The CDR3 bases are TGTGCCAGCAGCTTAGTGTTCCCAGATACGCAGTATTTT. Amino acid sequence: CASSLVFPDTQYF.

This clonotype was observed at least ten times. The chain carries TRBV28 and TRBJ2-7, with D possibly called TRBD1 or TRBD2 (5 bases each). V lost 5 bases, J lost 5 bases, and 16 bases lay in between. CDR1 and CDR2 from the germline V gene are MDHEN and SYDVKM. The CDR3 length is 14 residues. CDR3 in amino acids: CASSPVGTRDEQYF. The CDR3 nucleotides are TGTGCCAGCAGTCCCGTAGGGACGCGGGACGAGCAGTACTTC.